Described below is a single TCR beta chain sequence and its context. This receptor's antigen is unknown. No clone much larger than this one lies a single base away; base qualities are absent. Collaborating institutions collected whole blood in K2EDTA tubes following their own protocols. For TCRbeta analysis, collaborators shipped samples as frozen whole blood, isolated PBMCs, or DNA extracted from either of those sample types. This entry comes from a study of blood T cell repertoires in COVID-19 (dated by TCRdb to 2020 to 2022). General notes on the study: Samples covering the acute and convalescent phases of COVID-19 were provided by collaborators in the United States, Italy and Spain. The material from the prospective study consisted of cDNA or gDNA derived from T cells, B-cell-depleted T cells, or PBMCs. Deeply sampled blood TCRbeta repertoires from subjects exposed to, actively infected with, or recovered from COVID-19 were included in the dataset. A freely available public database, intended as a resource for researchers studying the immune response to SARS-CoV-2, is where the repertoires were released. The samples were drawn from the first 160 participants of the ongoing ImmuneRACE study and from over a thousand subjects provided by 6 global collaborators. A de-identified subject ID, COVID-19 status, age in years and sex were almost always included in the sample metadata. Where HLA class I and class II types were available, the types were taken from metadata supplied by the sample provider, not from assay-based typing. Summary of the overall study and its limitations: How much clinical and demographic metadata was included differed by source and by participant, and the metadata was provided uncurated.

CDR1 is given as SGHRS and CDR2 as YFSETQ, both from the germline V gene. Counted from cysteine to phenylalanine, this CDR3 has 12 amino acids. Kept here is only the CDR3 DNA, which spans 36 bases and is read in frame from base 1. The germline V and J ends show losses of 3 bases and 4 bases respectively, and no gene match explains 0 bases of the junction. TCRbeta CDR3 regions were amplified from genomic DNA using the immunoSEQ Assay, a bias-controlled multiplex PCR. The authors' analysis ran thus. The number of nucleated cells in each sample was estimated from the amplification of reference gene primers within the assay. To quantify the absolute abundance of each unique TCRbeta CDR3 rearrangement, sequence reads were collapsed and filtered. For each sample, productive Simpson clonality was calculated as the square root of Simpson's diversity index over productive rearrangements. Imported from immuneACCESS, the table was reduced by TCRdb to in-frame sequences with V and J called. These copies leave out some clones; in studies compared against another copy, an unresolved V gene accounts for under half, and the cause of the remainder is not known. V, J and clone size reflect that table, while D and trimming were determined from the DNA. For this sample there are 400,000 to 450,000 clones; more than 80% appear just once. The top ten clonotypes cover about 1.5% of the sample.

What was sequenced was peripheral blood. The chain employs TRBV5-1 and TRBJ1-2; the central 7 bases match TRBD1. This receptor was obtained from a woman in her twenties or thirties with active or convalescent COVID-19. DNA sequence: TGCGCCAGCAGCTCAGGGGGCTATGGCTACACCTTC. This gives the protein CASSSGGYGYTF.